One and the same sample provided the 3 T cell receptor beta chains below, sequenced in a study of cytomegalovirus exposure and HLA in healthy donors. Assay: immunoSEQ multiplex PCR; the TCRdb copy retains only in-frame clones and omits some. The sample comprises approximately 110,000 clones, about 94% of which are singletons, and over 1% rests with the top ten. The sample comprised PBMCs. The receptor set was obtained from a woman aged 18-35 years in good health and CMV-seronegative.

This rearrangement joins TRBV5-6 to TRBJ1-3, with TRBD1 as a possible D gene (5 bases). Germline V gene lookup returns CDR1 SGHDT and CDR2 YYEEEE. This CDR3 is built from 14 residues. V dropped 4 bases and J dropped 4 bases, with 12 bases sitting between them. This CDR3 is CASSTGFGGNTIYF. Written as DNA, the CDR3 is TGTGCCAGCAGCACAGGCTTCGGCGGAAACACCATATATTTT.

This chain connects TRBV6-1 to TRBJ2-7, with D uncertain. V was cut by 7 bases and J by 0 bases, with 4 bases left in between. There are 11 residues in the CDR3. Germline CDR1 reads MNHNS; CDR2 reads SASEGT. CDR3 nucleotide sequence: TGTGCCAGCACCGGCTCCTACGAGCAGTACTTC. It translates to CASTGSYEQYF.

The V gene is TRBV10-1, the J gene TRBJ1-1, with 8 bases matching TRBD1. Germline CDR1 is WNHNN and CDR2 is SYGVQD (reference sequence). J gave up 1 base and V 0 bases, and 4 bases lay outside the gene matches. The CDR3 is 16 amino acids. DNA of the CDR3: TGCGCCAGCAGTGAGTCAACGGGACAGGAGAACACTGAAGCTTTCTTT. Translation gives CASSESTGQENTEAFF.